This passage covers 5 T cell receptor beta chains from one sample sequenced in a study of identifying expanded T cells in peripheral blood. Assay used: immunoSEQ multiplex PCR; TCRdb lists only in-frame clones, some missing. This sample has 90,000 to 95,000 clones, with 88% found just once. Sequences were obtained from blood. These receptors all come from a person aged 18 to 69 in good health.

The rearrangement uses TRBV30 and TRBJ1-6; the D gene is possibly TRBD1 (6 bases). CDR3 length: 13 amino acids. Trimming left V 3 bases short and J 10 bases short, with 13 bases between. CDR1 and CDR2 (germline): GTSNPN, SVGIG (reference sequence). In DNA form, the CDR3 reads TGTGCCTGGAGAACAGGGTTGGAATCACCCCTCCACTTT. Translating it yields CAWRTGLESPLHF.

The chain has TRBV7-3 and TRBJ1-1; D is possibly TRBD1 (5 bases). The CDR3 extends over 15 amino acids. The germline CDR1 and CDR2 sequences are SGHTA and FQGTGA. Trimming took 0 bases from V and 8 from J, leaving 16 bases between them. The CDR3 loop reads CASSLTPRDSSEAFF. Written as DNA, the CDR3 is TGTGCCAGCAGCTTAACGCCCAGGGACTCCTCAGAAGCTTTCTTT. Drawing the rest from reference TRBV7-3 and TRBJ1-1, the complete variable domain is GAGVSQTPSNKVTEKGKYVELRCDPISGHTALYWYRQSLGQGPEFLIYFQGTGAADDSGLPNDRFFAVRPEGSVSTLKIQRTERGDSAVYLCASSLTPRDSSEAFFGQGTRLTVV.

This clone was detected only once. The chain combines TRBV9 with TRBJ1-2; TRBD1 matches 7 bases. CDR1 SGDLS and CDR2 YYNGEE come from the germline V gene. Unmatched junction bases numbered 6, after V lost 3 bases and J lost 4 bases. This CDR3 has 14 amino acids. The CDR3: CASSAGQVGYGYTF. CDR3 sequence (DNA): TGTGCCAGCAGCGCAGGACAGGTTGGCTATGGCTACACCTTC.

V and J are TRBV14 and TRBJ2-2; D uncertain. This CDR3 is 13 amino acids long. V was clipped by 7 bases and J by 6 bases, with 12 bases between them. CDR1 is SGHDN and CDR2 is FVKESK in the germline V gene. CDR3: CASTKRVSGELFF. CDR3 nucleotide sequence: TGTGCCAGCACCAAAAGGGTATCCGGGGAGCTGTTTTTT. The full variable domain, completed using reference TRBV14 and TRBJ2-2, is EAGVTQFPSHSVIEKGQTVTLRCDPISGHDNLYWYRRVMGKEIKFLLHFVKESKQDESGMPNNRFLAERTGGTYSTLKVQPAELEDSGVYFCASTKRVSGELFFGEGSRLTVL.

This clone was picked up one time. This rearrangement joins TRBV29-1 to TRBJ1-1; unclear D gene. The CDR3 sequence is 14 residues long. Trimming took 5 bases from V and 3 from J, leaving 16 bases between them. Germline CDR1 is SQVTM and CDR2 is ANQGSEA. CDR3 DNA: TGCAGCGTTTATACTATAAGGCGGCACACTGAAGCTTTCTTT. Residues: CSVYTIRRHTEAFF.